Following are 5 T cell receptor beta chains from one sample sequenced in a study of CD4 T cells in relation to SARS-CoV-2 and coronaviruses (dated by TCRdb to the early 2020s). CD4+ T cells from unexposed donors were collected before the COVID-19 pandemic (2011-2018). To prepare the library, the immunoSEQ multiplex PCR assay was applied. TCRdb retrieved this table from immuneACCESS and kept in-frame rearrangements only. Not all clones are present; in checked studies, unresolved V genes account for under half, and no reason is known for the remainder. The sample contains 65,000 or so clones, over 70% of them found a single time. The ten largest account for 1.6% of the sample. The sample taken for sequencing was memory CD4+ T cells from PBMCs. Sample cell subset or site, as interpreted from the label and publication: memory (non-naive) CD4+ T cells. The receptor source for this set is a human donor in good health.

This sequence joins TRBV10-1 and TRBJ2-2, with 8 bases identical to TRBD1. V trimming: 3 bases; J trimming: 6 bases; junction bases outside the gene matches: 12. From germline, CDR1 is WNHNN and CDR2 SYGVQD (reference sequence). The CDR3 is made up of 17 amino acids. DNA of the CDR3: TGCGCCAGCAGTGATGTTCGAGGGGACAGGTCCCCCGGGGAGCTGTTTTTT. Its translation is CASSDVRGDRSPGELFF.

This chain connects TRBV2 to TRBJ2-3; 13 nucleotides align to TRBD2. The CDR3 has 16 amino acids. CDR1 and CDR2 from the germline V gene are SNHLY and FYNNEI. V shed 4 bases, J shed 7 bases, and the junction held 8 bases outside the gene matches. Here the CDR3 DNA reads TGTGCCAGCAGTGGTACTAGCGGGAGGGTCCGATATACGCAGTATTTT. Protein product: CASSGTSGRVRYTQYF. The full variable domain, with the rest looked up from reference TRBV2 and TRBJ2-3, is EPEVTQTPSHQVTQMGQEVILRCVPISNHLYFYWYRQILGQKVEFLVSFYNNEISEKSEIFDDQFSVERPDGSNFTLKIRSTKLEDSAMYFCASSGTSGRVRYTQYFGPGTRLTVL.

V and J are TRBV5-1 and TRBJ1-1; D ambiguous. CDR3 length equals 13 residues. The germline V gene has CDR1 SGHRS and CDR2 YFSETQ. V was cut by 4 bases and J by 9 bases, with 16 bases left in between. This CDR3 reads CASSEPPGSQAFF. CDR3 bases: TGCGCCAGCAGCGAACCACCGGGAAGCCAAGCTTTCTTT.

V gene TRBV5-8 combines with J gene TRBJ2-3; 9 nucleotides agree with TRBD1. Germline lookup yields CDR1 SGHTS and CDR2 YDEGEE. The CDR3 sequence is 14 residues long. The ends lost 7 bases at V and 3 bases at J; junction bases unmatched: 6. In DNA form, the CDR3 reads TGTGCCAGCCGCGGACAGGGGTCTACAGATACGCAGTATTTT. Translated: CASRGQGSTDTQYF.

In regard to this clone: The sample contains more than one DNA sequence encoding this CDR3. This chain connects TRBV3-1 (or the pseudogene TRBV3-2) to TRBJ2-5; D uncertain. V shed 0 bases and J shed 4 bases, with 6 bases lying between them. The CDR3 loop spans 13 amino acids. CDR1 LGHDT and CDR2 YNNKEL come from the germline V gene (reference sequence). The CDR3 spells CASSQEVGETQYF. The CDR3 bases are TGTGCCAGCAGCCAAGAAGTTGGAGAGACCCAGTACTTC.